This T cell receptor (beta chain) was observed in a study of response to subunit inactivated influenza vaccine. Via MiXCR, TCRdb re-called the RT-PCR reads, giving one row per CDR3 protein. Seen here are about 520,000 distinct CDR3 sequences, about 7.2% observed once, and the top ten hold around 14%. Germline lookup yields CDR1 SGHTA and CDR2 FQGNSA. The germline V and J ends were trimmed by 0 bases and 2 bases, with 17 bases remaining between them. The CDR3 is 17 residues long. This rearrangement joins TRBV7-2 to TRBJ2-7; D perhaps matches TRBD2 (5 bases). The sequencing used PBMCs from blood, collected about 24 months after vaccination. This clonotype was obtained from a man between 50 and 69 years old who received an inactivated influenza vaccine. The CDR3, as DNA: TGTGCCAGCAGCTTAGCGCGTGGTAGCGAGAACACCTACGAGCAGTACTTC. Protein sequence: CASSLARGSENTYEQYF. Full variable domain (remainder filled in from reference TRBV7-2 and TRBJ2-7): GAGVSQSPSNKVTEKGKDVELRCDPISGHTALYWYRQSLGQGLEFLIYFQGNSAPDKSGLPSDRFSAERTGGSVSTLTIQRTQQEDSAVYLCASSLARGSENTYEQYFGPGTRLTVT.